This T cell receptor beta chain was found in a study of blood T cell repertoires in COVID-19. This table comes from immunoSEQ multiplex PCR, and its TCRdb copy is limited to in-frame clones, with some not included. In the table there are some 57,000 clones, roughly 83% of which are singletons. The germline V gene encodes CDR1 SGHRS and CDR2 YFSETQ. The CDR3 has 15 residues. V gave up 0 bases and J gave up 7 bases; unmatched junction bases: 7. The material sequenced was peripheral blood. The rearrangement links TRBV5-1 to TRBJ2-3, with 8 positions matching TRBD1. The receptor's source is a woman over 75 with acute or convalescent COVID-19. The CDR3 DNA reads TGCGCCAGCAGCTTGGGACAGGGGACATCAAATACGCAGTATTTT. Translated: CASSLGQGTSNTQYF.